This T cell receptor (beta chain) was observed in a study of cytomegalovirus exposure and HLA in healthy donors. A multiplex PCR was run with 60 Vbeta primers and 13 Jbeta primers. Profiled with immunoSEQ multiplex PCR; TCRdb holds only in-frame clones, not every one. The sample lists tens of thousands of clones; about three fifths were seen once. CDR1 and CDR2 (germline): SGHTA, FQGNSA. Trimming removed 5 bases from V and 3 bases from J, with 3 bases in between. The length of the CDR3 is 11 residues. Study-wide results and caveats: Sequence variants that were highly shared formed a cluster that was likely a sequencing artifact. 16,951 TCR beta sequences were associated with HLA alleles at 0.05 false discovery rate in a later analysis. In vitro checks showed that a few CMV-associated chains really do target CMV antigens.

Concerning this clone itself: Its antigen is still unknown.

Healthy bone marrow donors formed the donor group. The sequence came from a man between 50 and 59 years old in good health and CMV-seropositive. Material for sequencing was PBMCs. The V and J genes are TRBV7-2 and TRBJ2-3; D uncertain. CDR3 residues: CASSLTDTQYF. The DNA for the CDR3 is TGTGCCAGCAGCCTAACAGATACGCAGTATTTT.